The sequence of this T cell receptor beta chain was determined in a study of identical twins (TCRdb year 2016). For the wider study: The study deep-sequenced TCR alpha and beta repertoires from monozygotic twins, unrelated adults of various ages and cord blood to test whether fetal clonotypes persist. To rule out contamination, replicate twin experiments were performed at different times with different library preparation protocols. What the research found in general, with its limitations: Zero-insertion analyses could be partly confounded by invariant T cells such as MAIT and iNKT, although diverse VJ usage argued against such confounding for most clonotypes. Compared with coincidental sharing between unrelated individuals, out-of-frame TCR alpha sequences shared between twins had an excess of sequences with low generation probability. The excess sharing between twins in beta out-of-frame sequences was weaker because fewer shared sequences reduced the signal-to-noise ratio. Abundant cord blood beta clonotypes carried fewer insertions; young adult naive repertoires showed a weaker similar trend, while memory repertoires showed none. Because the same donors could not be followed over many years, conclusions were based on cross-sectional statistical analysis. In monozygotic twins, recombination models systematically underestimated out-of-frame TCR alpha sharing, but the models matched the sharing seen between unrelated individuals.

CDR1 is given as SGHTA and CDR2 as FQGNSA, both from the germline V gene. The CDR3, cysteine through phenylalanine, is 17 amino acids long. Solely the CDR3 DNA is kept, with 51 bases framed from the first base. The trim is 4 bases for V and 1 base for J, with a gap of 18 bases between the germline ends. All donors were healthy Caucasians. A remark on this clonotype: Its target antigen remains unknown. Base qualities are not provided; no much larger clone lies one nucleotide away.

The method behind the library was 5' RACE. The sequencing machine was an Illumina HiSeq 2000. A universal primer binding site was added through template switching, and the final cDNA carried a unique molecular identifier so that TCR cDNA molecules could be counted accurately. Specific primers in the conserved constant-segment region were used to synthesize first-strand cDNA for TCR alpha and beta chains. To control for contamination, every cDNA library carried two barcodes: a SMART-Mk sample barcode plus Illumina barcodes. Two successive PCR steps introduced TruSeq adapter sequences along with Illumina sample barcodes. The Illumina HiSeq platform was used with custom primers to sequence TCR alpha and beta cDNA libraries. On the authors' methods: Raw reads were processed with MiGEC to extract unique molecular identifiers, and MiXCR was used to determine CDR3 positions. Recombination models were inferred per individual with the repgenHMM and IGoR tools using an EM algorithm. The tcR package in R was used for shared clonotype analysis, with sharing normalized by the product of cloneset sizes. To study raw recombination without the effects of thymic and clonal selection, out-of-frame nonproductive sequences were analyzed. Using fastp at Q25 and MiXCR, TCRdb reprocessed the public reads and kept productive beta chains. Duplicate CDR3 protein sequences are folded into a single record with the most common DNA and genes. Here the V and J calls rest on TCRdb's processing, not on the authors' analysis. Across this sample there are roughly 1.6 million distinct CDR3 sequences, with 25% to 35% seen only once. The top ten clonotypes cover around 0.25% of the sample.

The source of this sequence is a newborn girl in good health. Sequencing was carried out using cord blood. The chain employs TRBV7-2 and TRBJ2-3; TRBD2 is perhaps the D gene, given 5 matching bases. The nucleotides are TGTGCCAGCAGCTCCGACATTGGAGTCGGGGGCACAGATACGCAGTATTTT. This encodes CASSSDIGVGGTDTQYF. Extended through the reference TRBV7-2 and TRBJ2-3 proteins, this CDR3 yields the full variable domain: GAGVSQSPSNKVTEKGKDVELRCDPISGHTALYWYRQSLGQGLEFLIYFQGNSAPDKSGLPSDRFSAERTGGSVSTLTIQRTQQEDSAVYLCASSSDIGVGGTDTQYFGPGTRLTVL.